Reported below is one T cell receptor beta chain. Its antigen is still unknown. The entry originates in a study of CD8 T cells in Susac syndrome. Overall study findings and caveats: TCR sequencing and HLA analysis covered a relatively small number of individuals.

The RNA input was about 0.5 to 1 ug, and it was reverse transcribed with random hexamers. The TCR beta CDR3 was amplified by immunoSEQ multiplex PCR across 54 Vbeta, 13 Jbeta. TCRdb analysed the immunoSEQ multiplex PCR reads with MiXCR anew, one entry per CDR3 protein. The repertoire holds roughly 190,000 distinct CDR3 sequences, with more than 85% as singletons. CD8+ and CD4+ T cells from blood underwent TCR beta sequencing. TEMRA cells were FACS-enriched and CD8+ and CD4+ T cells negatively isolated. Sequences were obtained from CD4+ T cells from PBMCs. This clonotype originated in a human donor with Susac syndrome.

The CDR3 loop reads CASSLRAASYNEQFF. Here the CDR3 DNA reads TGTGCCAGCAGTTTAAGGGCAGCCTCCTACAATGAGCAGTTCTTC. V usage is TRBV28 and J usage is TRBJ2-1; unclear D gene. The CDR3 contains 15 residues. Between the trimmed V and J ends, which lost 2 bases and 0 bases, there was a span of 8 bases. From germline, CDR1 is MDHEN and CDR2 SYDVKM. Full variable domain (remainder filled in from reference TRBV28 and TRBJ2-1): DVKVTQSSRYLVKRTGEKVFLECVQDMDHENMFWYRQDPGLGLRLIYFSYDVKMKEKGDIPEGYSVSREKKERFSLILESASTNQTSMYLCASSLRAASYNEQFFGPGTRLTVL.